The rows below give T cell receptor beta chains drawn from one sample of a study of blood T cells in healthy people across ages. A single record per CDR3 protein comes from TCRdb applying MiXCR to the 5' RACE reads. Of 590,000 or so distinct CDR3 sequences listed, about 30% are singletons. Sequencing was performed on blood. All receptors come from a woman older than 75 in good health. The CDR3 runs from the conserved cysteine through the conserved F or W. D genes are given only for firm matches. Only part of the rows carry a size: once, few, many, or a class if the clone is expanded.

j_gene: TRBJ1-1; abundance: .; v_gene: TRBV5-6; d_gene: .; CDR3nt: TGTGCCAGCAGCCCGGTAGGGCAGAAGTCTGAAGCTTTCTTT; CDR3aa: CASSPVGQKSEAFF
j_gene: TRBJ2-7; abundance: many; v_gene: TRBV5-6; d_gene: .; CDR3nt: TGTGCCAGCAGCGCAGAGCTAGGGCGCGCCTACGAGCAGTACTTC; CDR3aa: CASSAELGRAYEQYF
j_gene: TRBJ1-1; abundance: few; v_gene: TRBV5-1; d_gene: .; CDR3nt: TGCGCCAGCAGCTTGGCCGGGACCCGGGGTACTGAAGCTTTCTTT; CDR3aa: CASSLAGTRGTEAFF
j_gene: TRBJ1-1; abundance: many; v_gene: TRBV5-1; d_gene: .; CDR3nt: TGCGCCAGCAGCTTCAAAGGAGGGGACACTGAAGCTTTCTTT; CDR3aa: CASSFKGGDTEAFF
j_gene: TRBJ1-1; abundance: few; v_gene: TRBV7-3; d_gene: .; CDR3nt: TGTGCCAGCAGCTTAACGGGGGGTTGCACTGAAGCTTTCTTT; CDR3aa: CASSLTGGCTEAFF
j_gene: TRBJ2-7; abundance: many; v_gene: TRBV30; d_gene: TRBD2; CDR3nt: TGTGCCTGGAGGAGGGCGGGGGGGCCTTACGAGCAGTACTTC; CDR3aa: CAWRRAGGPYEQYF
j_gene: TRBJ2-5; abundance: many; v_gene: TRBV20-1; d_gene: TRBD1; CDR3nt: TGCAGTGCTATCCGGACAGGGCGAGAGACCCAGTACTTC; CDR3aa: CSAIRTGRETQYF
j_gene: TRBJ1-4; abundance: few; v_gene: TRBV9; d_gene: .; CDR3nt: TGTGCCAGCAGCGTAGCCCAGGGCGGTAATGAAAAACTGTTTTTT; CDR3aa: CASSVAQGGNEKLFF
j_gene: TRBJ1-2; abundance: .; v_gene: TRBV27; d_gene: .; CDR3nt: TGTGCCAGCAGTCGATGGGGTGGTGGCTACACCTTC; CDR3aa: CASSRWGGGYTF
j_gene: TRBJ2-1; abundance: many; v_gene: TRBV5-1; d_gene: TRBD1; CDR3nt: TGCGCCAGCAGCCTAGGACAGGGGAAGGTCGATGAGCAGTTCTTC; CDR3aa: CASSLGQGKVDEQFF
j_gene: TRBJ2-1; abundance: .; v_gene: TRBV6-6; d_gene: .; CDR3nt: TGTGCCAGCAGTTCGTCACTGGAAACCTACAATGAGCAGTTCTTC; CDR3aa: CASSSSLETYNEQFF
j_gene: TRBJ2-3; abundance: .; v_gene: TRBV7-9; d_gene: .; CDR3nt: TGTGCCAGCAGCTCCCTATTGGGGGCAGATACGCAGTATTTT; CDR3aa: CASSSLLGADTQYF
j_gene: TRBJ2-5; abundance: many; v_gene: TRBV7-2; d_gene: TRBD2; CDR3nt: TGTGCCAGCAGCACACTAGCGGGGGGGCCATCAGAGACCCAGTACTTC; CDR3aa: CASSTLAGGPSETQYF
j_gene: TRBJ2-1; abundance: .; v_gene: TRBV4-1; d_gene: TRBD1; CDR3nt: TGCGCCAGCAGCCAAGGTACAGGGGGCGGCTATGAGCAGTTCTTC; CDR3aa: CASSQGTGGGYEQFF
j_gene: TRBJ1-2; abundance: once; v_gene: TRBV7-9; d_gene: TRBD1; CDR3nt: TGTGCCAGCAGCACGGACAGGGATGGCTACACCTTC; CDR3aa: CASSTDRDGYTF
j_gene: TRBJ1-5; abundance: .; v_gene: TRBV5-6; d_gene: .; CDR3nt: TGTGCCAGCCCATCAGGGAGGGGGAATACCTATCAGCCCCAGCATTTT; CDR3aa: CASPSGRGNTYQPQHF
j_gene: TRBJ2-3; abundance: many; v_gene: TRBV6-1; d_gene: TRBD1; CDR3nt: TGTGCCAGCAGTCCGGGACAGGTAGCAGATACGCAGTATTTT; CDR3aa: CASSPGQVADTQYF
j_gene: TRBJ2-1; abundance: few; v_gene: TRBV27; d_gene: TRBD2; CDR3nt: TGTGCCAGCAGTTTTCTAGCGGGGGGGCCGGGCAATGAGCAGTTCTTC; CDR3aa: CASSFLAGGPGNEQFF
j_gene: TRBJ2-7; abundance: few; v_gene: TRBV5-1; d_gene: TRBD1; CDR3nt: TGCGCCTCCTCCGAGGGACAGGGGGTCCTCTCCTACAATGAGCAGTACTTC; CDR3aa: CASSEGQGVLSYNEQYF
j_gene: TRBJ2-2; abundance: .; v_gene: TRBV24-1; d_gene: .; CDR3nt: TGTGCCACCGGGCGAATTGGGGAGCTGTTTTTT; CDR3aa: CATGRIGELFF
j_gene: TRBJ2-3; abundance: few; v_gene: TRBV5-1; d_gene: .; CDR3nt: TGCGCCAGCAGCTTGGCCGAAATGGGGGCCCCAAGGACGCAGTATTTT; CDR3aa: CASSLAEMGAPRTQYF
j_gene: TRBJ1-1; abundance: few; v_gene: TRBV7-3; d_gene: .; CDR3nt: TGTGCCAGCAGCTTAATCCCAGGAAACACTGAAGCTTTCTTT; CDR3aa: CASSLIPGNTEAFF
j_gene: TRBJ2-1; abundance: .; v_gene: TRBV7-3; d_gene: .; CDR3nt: TGTGCCAGCAGCCTGGAACCTTTCAACAATGAGCAGTTCTTC; CDR3aa: CASSLEPFNNEQFF
j_gene: TRBJ1-5; abundance: many; v_gene: TRBV7-2; d_gene: .; CDR3nt: TGTGCCAGCAGCTTAGGGGGGCAGGGGAATCAGCCCCAGCATTTT; CDR3aa: CASSLGGQGNQPQHF
j_gene: TRBJ2-5; abundance: many; v_gene: TRBV6-2/TRBV6-3; d_gene: .; CDR3nt: TGTGCCAGCAGTTTCCTCGCGGCAGTGGCGGAGACCCAGTACTTC; CDR3aa: CASSFLAAVAETQYF
j_gene: TRBJ1-4; abundance: .; v_gene: TRBV27; d_gene: TRBD1; CDR3nt: TGTGCCGGCAGTCCGCCGGACAGGAGGAATGAAAAACTGTTTTTT; CDR3aa: CAGSPPDRRNEKLFF